Shown below are 14 T cell receptor beta chains from a single sample sequenced in a study of blood T cell repertoires in COVID-19. Sequenced by immunoSEQ multiplex PCR; TCRdb stores in-frame clones only, minus some. The data hold hundreds of thousands of clones, with around nine tenths observed a single time. The sequencing sample was made of PBMCs or T cells enriched from blood (not recorded which). The receptors derive from a woman between 50 and 59 years old who had recovered from COVID-19.

The chain recombines TRBV28 with TRBJ1-1; D is unclear. V was pared by 6 bases and J by 0 bases, with 8 bases between. The CDR3 is 13 residues long. Germline V gives CDR1 MDHEN, CDR2 SYDVKM. The CDR3 reads CASRAQVNTEAFF. The CDR3 DNA is TGTGCCAGCAGGGCACAAGTGAACACTGAAGCTTTCTTT.

The chain is built from TRBV12-2 and TRBJ1-6; TRBD1 is the table's D call and was not checked against the DNA. TRBV12-2 is annotated as a pseudogene. This CDR3 is 15 amino acids long. The CDR3 sequence is CASRRDRPFNSPLHF. The CDR3 DNA sequence: TGTGCAAGTCGCCGGGACAGACCCTTCAATTCACCCCTCCACTTT.

The CDR3 DNA is TGTGCCAGCAGGGGGGCCAGGGATTACTCACCCCTCCACTTT. Protein product: CASRGARDYSPLHF. The chain uses TRBV28 and TRBJ1-6; D possibly corresponds to TRBD1 (6 bases). This CDR3 has 14 amino acids. Trimming shortened V by 6 bases and J by 10 bases, and 16 bases separated the two germline ends. Germline V gene sequence: CDR1 MDHEN, CDR2 SYDVKM.

This chain's CDR3 is CASERASYNEQFF. The CDR3 coding sequence is TGTGCCAGCGAGCGGGCGTCCTACAATGAGCAGTTCTTC. The chain joins TRBV6-5 to TRBJ2-1, with D perhaps matching TRBD2 (6 bases). The CDR3 runs 13 residues. Trimming stripped 8 bases from V and 1 base from J, with 9 bases between. Germline V gives CDR1 MNHEY, CDR2 SVGAGI.

The CDR3 coding sequence is TGCGCCAGCAGCTCACTAGCGGGGTACTCCTACGAGCAGTACTTC. Amino acids: CASSSLAGYSYEQYF. This sequence joins TRBV4-1 and TRBJ2-7, with 10 bases identical to TRBD2. The CDR3 sequence is 15 residues long. V lost 5 bases, J lost 0 bases, and 4 bases stayed unmatched. CDR1 is MGHRA, CDR2 YSYEKL, per germline.

The J gene is TRBJ2-7, the V gene TRBV7-2; 9 bases are shared with TRBD1. Germline V gene sequence: CDR1 SGHTA, CDR2 FQGNSA. The J segment lost 1 base and the V segment lost 2 bases, leaving 3 bases of the junction unmatched. CDR3 size: 15 residues. This chain's CDR3 is CASSLPGQGSYEQYF. The CDR3 DNA follows: TGTGCCAGCAGCTTACCGGGACAGGGATCCTACGAGCAGTACTTC.

The V gene is TRBV7-9, the J gene TRBJ1-1; the D gene is possibly TRBD1 (6 bases). The CDR3 loop spans 15 amino acids. The germline gives CDR1 SEHNR, CDR2 FQNEAQ (reference sequence). Trimming removed 5 bases at V and 1 base at J, with 14 bases between. This CDR3 reads CASSLLGDKNTEAFF. The DNA of the CDR3 is TGTGCCAGCAGCCTACTAGGGGACAAGAACACTGAAGCTTTCTTT.

The chain uses TRBV19 and TRBJ1-3; D call uncertain. CDR3 length: 13 amino acids. V shed 2 bases and J shed 1 base, with 3 bases lying between them. In germline, CDR1 is LNHDA, CDR2 SQIVND (reference sequence). CDR3 nucleotide sequence: TGTGCCAGTAGTATATCTTCTGGAAACACCATATATTTT. This gives the protein CASSISSGNTIYF.

Notes on this clone: Sequence at one end of the junction differs from germline and may be a read error. CDR3 coding DNA: TGTGCCTGGAGTGTATTGGTAACGAGTGACAGCAATTTT. This sequence encodes CAWSVLVTSDSNF. The chain carries TRBV30 and TRBJ1-3; tentative D call: TRBD1 (5 bases). CDR3 size: 13 residues. CDR1 is GTSNPN and CDR2 is SVGIG in the germline V gene (reference sequence).

This chain uses TRBV6-2 or TRBV6-3 with TRBJ2-7; possibly TRBD2 for D (6 bases). CDR1 is MNHEY, CDR2 SVGEGT, per germline. The CDR3 runs to 17 residues. V shed 0 bases and J shed 5 bases, with 20 bases lying between them. CDR3 in amino acids: CASSYSMGGVLENEQYF. In nucleotides, the CDR3 is TGTGCCAGCAGTTACTCGATGGGGGGTGTATTGGAAAACGAGCAGTACTTC.

The CDR3 loop reads CASSWDRNYGYTF. CDR3 nucleotides: TGTGCCAGCAGCTGGGACAGGAACTATGGCTACACCTTC. V usage is TRBV7-9 and J usage is TRBJ1-2; 8 positions agree with TRBD1. Germline V gene lookup returns CDR1 SEHNR and CDR2 FQNEAQ (reference sequence). This CDR3 has 13 residues. V lost 4 bases and J lost 2; bases outside the gene matches: 0.

Here the CDR3 DNA reads TGTGCCAGCAGATACACAGGGTCGGGGAATCAGCCCCAGCATTTT. Amino acids: CASRYTGSGNQPQHF. The chain has TRBV5-5 and TRBJ1-5; D is possibly TRBD1 (6 bases). The CDR3 runs to 15 residues. The germline V gene has CDR1 SGHKS and CDR2 YYEKEE (reference sequence). Trimming took off 5 bases at V and 4 bases at J, with 16 bases between the two ends.

The chain combines TRBV28 with TRBJ2-1, with a tentative D call TRBD2 (5 bases). The V and J ends lost 2 bases and 10 bases respectively, with 9 bases between them. This CDR3 has 12 residues. The germline V gene encodes CDR1 MDHEN and CDR2 SYDVKM. CDR3 DNA: TGTGCCAGCAGTTTAGGCAAGCGGGAGCAGTTCTTC. Amino acids: CASSLGKREQFF.

The rearrangement links TRBV7-9 to TRBJ1-1; 9 nucleotides match TRBD1. J was trimmed by 5 bases and V by 3 bases; bases with no gene match: 4. Per germline, CDR1 SEHNR and CDR2 FQNEAQ (reference sequence). The CDR3 covers 14 residues. CDR3 in DNA: TGTGCCAGCAGCTTGACAGGGGGGGATACTGAAGCTTTCTTT. It translates to CASSLTGGDTEAFF.